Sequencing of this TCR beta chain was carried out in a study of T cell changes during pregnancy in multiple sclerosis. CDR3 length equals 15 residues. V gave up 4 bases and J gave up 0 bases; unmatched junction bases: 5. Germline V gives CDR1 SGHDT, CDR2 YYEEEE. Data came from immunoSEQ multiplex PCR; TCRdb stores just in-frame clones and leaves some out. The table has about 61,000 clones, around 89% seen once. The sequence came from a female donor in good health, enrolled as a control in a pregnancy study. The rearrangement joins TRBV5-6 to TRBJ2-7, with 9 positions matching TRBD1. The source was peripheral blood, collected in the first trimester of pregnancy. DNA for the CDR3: TGTGCCAGCAGCCTCGGACAGGGGAGCTCCTACGAGCAGTACTTC. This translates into CASSLGQGSSYEQYF.